The T cell receptor beta chain described here comes from a study of cytomegalovirus exposure and HLA in healthy donors. Points from the study as a whole: Later analysis reportedly placed an Asian-associated ancestry cluster below the roughly 690-donor mean in N-insertions. In an earlier analysis, in 620 or so donors, most V segments appeared productive either ~90% or ~30% of the time.

In the PCR, 60 Vbeta and 13 Jbeta primers were used. Here immunoSEQ multiplex PCR was the method, and the copy in TCRdb shows in-frame clones only, minus some. The data show roughly 190,000 clones, approximately 84% seen once. The V gene's germline CDR1 is SGDLS and CDR2 YYNGEE. V shed 0 bases and J shed 3 bases, with 3 bases lying between them. The CDR3 has 13 residues. For this clone: What it binds is not known.

Sequencing was performed on PBMCs. This TCR was recovered from a female donor in good health and CMV-seronegative. The genes are TRBV9 and TRBJ2-2; D unresolved. CDR3 region: CASSVVDTGELFF. As DNA, the CDR3 is TGTGCCAGCAGCGTAGTAGACACCGGGGAGCTGTTTTTT.